Here is one TCR beta chain with its context. This entry is derived from a study of long-term antiretroviral therapy in people with HIV. Looking at the study overall: The 2015 immediate-ART recommendation came about a decade after the earliest samples.

Treatment for every participant with HIV took place in the United States. Samples held about 0.95-11 million cryopreserved PBMC, and DNA extraction followed. It was version v3.0 of the immunoSEQ assay that was run at survey level. The assay was immunoSEQ multiplex PCR, and TCRdb's table has in-frame clones only and misses some. Seen here are under 50,000 clones, more than 80% observed once, and the top ten hold over 5.5%. Sample: unsorted PBMCs, taken 3.1 years after starting antiretroviral therapy. The TCR sequence derives from a woman between 45 and 65 years old with HIV.

CDR3 amino acids: CASSLGGGGGNEQFF. CDR3 nucleotides: TGCGCCAGCAGCTTGGGTGGAGGGGGCGGGAATGAGCAGTTCTTC. The rearrangement uses TRBV5-1 and TRBJ2-1, with a tentative D call TRBD1 (7 bases). Trimming pared 0 bases from V and 7 bases from J, leaving 14 bases between. Germline values: CDR1 SGHRS, CDR2 YFSETQ. This CDR3 is built from 15 residues.